The 17 T cell receptor beta chains below all came from one sample that was sequenced in a study of shared clonotypes between healthy human individuals. Assay used: immunoSEQ multiplex PCR; TCRdb lists only in-frame clones, some missing. Of roughly 2 million clones in the sample, approximately 94% were seen once. Naive CD8 cells lacked CD45RO, underwent positive selection for CCR7 and left out terminally differentiated effector memory CD45RA+ cells. The sample consisted of naive CD8+ T cells sorted from blood. The receptors shown here come from a man aged 18 to 35 in good health.

This chain connects TRBV4-1 to TRBJ2-7; D perhaps matches TRBD1 (5 bases). The germline gives CDR1 MGHRA, CDR2 YSYEKL. There are 13 residues in the CDR3. The V end lost 5 bases, the J end lost 3 bases, and 11 bases lay between the germline ends. This CDR3 reads CASSAGTGYEQYF. The CDR3 DNA reads TGCGCCAGCAGCGCCGGTACAGGCTACGAGCAGTACTTC.

Comments on this clone: The same CDR3 also results from other DNA sequences found in this sample. The chain uses TRBV13 and TRBJ1-4; D unclear. CDR3 length: 11 residues. The V gene lost 3 bases and the J gene lost 8 bases, with 4 bases spanning the gap. Germline V lookup: CDR1 PRHDT, CDR2 FYEKMQ (reference sequence). DNA of the CDR3: TGTGCCAGCAGCTTGGGCGAAAAACTGTTTTTT. Translating gives CASSLGEKLFF.

This clone was seen once. The J gene is TRBJ1-1, the V gene TRBV7-9, with D possibly being TRBD1 (5 bases). This CDR3 contains 12 residues. Trimming pared 8 bases from V and 4 bases from J, leaving 11 bases between. Per the germline V gene, CDR1 is SEHNR and CDR2 is FQNEAQ (reference sequence). CDR3 residues: CASRHGTTEAFF. As DNA, the CDR3 is TGTGCCAGCCGACACGGGACCACTGAAGCTTTCTTT.

The rearrangement links TRBV28 to TRBJ1-5; 7 nucleotides agree with TRBD1. The CDR3 has 16 residues. Germline V lookup: CDR1 MDHEN, CDR2 SYDVKM. V lost 4 bases and J lost 1; bases outside the gene matches: 7. This CDR3 reads CASSSPRQGSNQPQHF. The CDR3 DNA reads as TGTGCCAGCAGTTCTCCAAGACAGGGCAGCAATCAGCCCCAGCATTTT.

J is TRBJ2-5 and V is TRBV7-8; 9 positions agree with TRBD1. Germline lookup yields CDR1 SGHVS and CDR2 FQNEAQ. The CDR3 consists of 15 residues. Trimming at V came to 1 base and at J to 2 bases, leaving 2 bases not matched to a gene. In DNA, the CDR3 is TGTGCCAGCAGCTTAGTAGGGACAGGGCAAGAGACCCAGTACTTC. Its translation is CASSLVGTGQETQYF.

This clone was seen only once. V is TRBV2 and J is TRBJ2-7; TRBD1 matches at 7 bases. CDR1 is SNHLY, CDR2 FYNNEI, per germline. CDR3 length: 12 residues. The CDR3 sequence is CATRDSRYEQYF. The CDR3 region has the DNA TGTGCTACCCGGGACAGTCGCTACGAGCAGTACTTC. Full variable domain (outside the CDR3, taken from reference TRBV2 and TRBJ2-7): EPEVTQTPSHQVTQMGQEVILRCVPISNHLYFYWYRQILGQKVEFLVSFYNNEISEKSEIFDDQFSVERPDGSNFTLKIRSTKLEDSAMYFCATRDSRYEQYFGPGTRLTVT.

The V and J genes are TRBV10-1 and TRBJ2-7; 9 bases are a match to TRBD2. Germline CDR1 reads WNHNN; CDR2 reads SYGVQD (reference sequence). V gave up 2 bases and J gave up 4 bases; unmatched junction bases: 6. The CDR3 covers 15 residues. The CDR3 spells CASSEVSGGVYEQYF. In DNA, the CDR3 is TGCGCCAGCAGTGAGGTTAGCGGGGGTGTTTACGAGCAGTACTTC.

This sequence joins TRBV6-4 and TRBJ1-5; D not resolved. The V end was cut by 6 bases, the J end by 7 bases, with 7 bases between. The CDR3 is 11 amino acids. Germline loops: CDR1 MRHNA, CDR2 SNTAGT. The CDR3 region is CASRYSQPQHF. The DNA for the CDR3 is TGTGCCAGCAGGTACAGCCAGCCCCAGCATTTT.

The chain joins TRBV2 to TRBJ2-3, with D perhaps matching TRBD1 (6 bases). Trimming removed 6 bases at V and 0 bases at J, with 16 bases between. Germline CDR1 is SNHLY and CDR2 is FYNNEI. This CDR3 is built from 16 residues. CDR3 nucleotide sequence: TGTGCCAGCAGGGTGGACAGTCTATCTAGCACAGATACGCAGTATTTT. Protein product: CASRVDSLSSTDTQYF. Complete variable domain (other parts from reference TRBV2 and TRBJ2-3): EPEVTQTPSHQVTQMGQEVILRCVPISNHLYFYWYRQILGQKVEFLVSFYNNEISEKSEIFDDQFSVERPDGSNFTLKIRSTKLEDSAMYFCASRVDSLSSTDTQYFGPGTRLTVL.

This sequence joins TRBV6-6 and TRBJ2-3, with a weak D call TRBD1 (5 bases). Germline-derived CDR1 and CDR2 are MNHNY and SVGAGI (reference sequence). CDR3 length: 14 residues. V was shortened by 0 bases and J by 4 bases, with 8 bases between the two germline ends. The CDR3 loop reads CASSYSGVPDTQYF. The CDR3 DNA follows: TGTGCCAGCAGTTACTCAGGGGTCCCAGATACGCAGTATTTT.

The chain employs TRBV6-6 and TRBJ2-5; a possible D gene is TRBD1 (6 bases). The CDR3 runs to 14 residues. Germline V CDR1 and CDR2: MNHNY, SVGAGI (reference sequence). Deletions cut 3 bases from V and 1 base from J, with 9 bases between. CDR3 nucleotide sequence: TGTGCCAGCAGTTATATGGACAGCCAAGAGACCCAGTACTTC. Translating gives CASSYMDSQETQYF.

J is TRBJ2-1 and V is TRBV6-5, with 10 bases that match TRBD2. The CDR3 has 13 residues. V lost 7 bases, J lost 10 bases, and 7 bases stayed unmatched. Germline V lookup: CDR1 MNHEY, CDR2 SVGAGI. CDR3 region: CASMIAGGKEQFF. In nucleotides, the CDR3 is TGTGCCAGCATGATAGCGGGGGGCAAAGAGCAGTTCTTC.

Details on this clone: The sample contains more than one DNA sequence encoding this CDR3. This rearrangement joins TRBV7-9 to TRBJ2-1; TRBD1 aligns across 7 bases. The CDR3 sequence is 12 residues long. The V gene's germline CDR1 is SEHNR and CDR2 FQNEAQ (reference sequence). The J segment lost 10 bases and the V segment lost 6 bases, leaving 6 bases of the junction unmatched. The CDR3 bases are TGTGCCAGCAGTTTGACAGGGTACGAGCAGTTCTTC. Amino acid sequence: CASSLTGYEQFF.

About this clone: This CDR3 is also generated by other DNA sequences in the sample. This chain joins TRBV9 and TRBJ2-7, with TRBD1 identical over 10 bases. V shed 3 bases and J 1 base; nucleotides not matched to a gene: 4. The CDR3 loop spans 15 amino acids. Germline lookup yields CDR1 SGDLS and CDR2 YYNGEE. For the CDR3, the DNA is TGTGCCAGCAGCGAAGGACAGGGGGTTTCCTACGAGCAGTACTTC. The encoded protein is CASSEGQGVSYEQYF.

The chain recombines TRBV30 with TRBJ2-5; D unresolved. The V end was cut by 1 base, the J end by 9 bases, with 12 bases between. CDR1 and CDR2 (germline): GTSNPN, SVGIG (reference sequence). CDR3 length: 12 amino acids. In DNA form, the CDR3 reads TGTGCCTGGAGTGACCCGGGCGGTTCCCAGTACTTC. This codes for CAWSDPGGSQYF.

The rearrangement uses TRBV6-6 and TRBJ1-1; D is uncertain. The ends were cut back, 6 bases at V and 3 bases at J, with 11 bases in the middle. The CDR3 length is 13 residues. Germline V gene sequence: CDR1 MNHNY, CDR2 SVGAGI (reference sequence). The CDR3 protein is CASSLGIYTEAFF. DNA of the CDR3: TGTGCCAGCAGCCTCGGCATTTACACTGAAGCTTTCTTT.

On this clone: At the DNA level, this CDR3 is encoded by other sequences in the same sample as well. V and J are TRBV5-1 and TRBJ2-1; perhaps TRBD1 as D (5 bases). The CDR3 is 12 amino acids. V gave up 4 bases and J gave up 6 bases, with 8 bases separating them. Looked up from germline, CDR1 is SGHRS and CDR2 is YFSETQ. This chain's CDR3 is CASSPQGNEQFF. The CDR3 DNA reads as TGCGCCAGCAGCCCCCAGGGCAATGAGCAGTTCTTC.